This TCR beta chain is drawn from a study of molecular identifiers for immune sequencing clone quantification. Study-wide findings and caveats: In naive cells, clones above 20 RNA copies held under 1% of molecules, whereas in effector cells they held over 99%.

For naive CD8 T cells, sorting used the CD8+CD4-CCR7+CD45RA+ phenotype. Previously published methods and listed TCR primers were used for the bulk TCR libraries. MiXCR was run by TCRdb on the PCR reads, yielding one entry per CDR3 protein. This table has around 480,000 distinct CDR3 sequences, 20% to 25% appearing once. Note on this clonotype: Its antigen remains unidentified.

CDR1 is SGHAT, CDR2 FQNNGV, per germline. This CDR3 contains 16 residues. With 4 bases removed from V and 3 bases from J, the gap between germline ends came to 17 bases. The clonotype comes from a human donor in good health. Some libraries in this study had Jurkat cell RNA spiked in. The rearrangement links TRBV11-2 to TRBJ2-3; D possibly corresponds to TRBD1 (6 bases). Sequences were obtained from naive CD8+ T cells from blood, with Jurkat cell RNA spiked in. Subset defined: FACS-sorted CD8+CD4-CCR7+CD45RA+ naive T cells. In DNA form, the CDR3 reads TGTGCCAGCAGCTGGTTACAGGGCGGCGGGACAGATACGCAGTATTTT. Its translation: CASSWLQGGGTDTQYF.